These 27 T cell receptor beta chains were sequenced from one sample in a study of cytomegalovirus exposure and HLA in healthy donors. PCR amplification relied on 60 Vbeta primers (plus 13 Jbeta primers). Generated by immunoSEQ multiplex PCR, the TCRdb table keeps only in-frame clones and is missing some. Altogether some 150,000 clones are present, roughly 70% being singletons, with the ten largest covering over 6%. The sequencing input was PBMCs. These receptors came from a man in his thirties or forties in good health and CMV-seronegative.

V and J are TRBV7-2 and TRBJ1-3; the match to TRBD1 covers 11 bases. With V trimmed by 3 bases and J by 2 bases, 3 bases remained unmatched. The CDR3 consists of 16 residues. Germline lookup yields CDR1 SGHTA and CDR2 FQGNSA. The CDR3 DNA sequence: TGTGCCAGCAGCTTGGGGACAGGGGGAGCTGGAAACACCATATATTTT. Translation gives CASSLGTGGAGNTIYF.

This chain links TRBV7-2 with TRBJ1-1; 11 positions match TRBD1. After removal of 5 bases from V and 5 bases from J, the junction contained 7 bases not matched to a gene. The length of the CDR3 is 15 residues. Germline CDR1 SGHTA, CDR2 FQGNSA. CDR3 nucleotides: TGTGCCAGCAGCCTCGGACAGGGGGCAGGAACTGAAGCTTTCTTT. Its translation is CASSLGQGAGTEAFF.

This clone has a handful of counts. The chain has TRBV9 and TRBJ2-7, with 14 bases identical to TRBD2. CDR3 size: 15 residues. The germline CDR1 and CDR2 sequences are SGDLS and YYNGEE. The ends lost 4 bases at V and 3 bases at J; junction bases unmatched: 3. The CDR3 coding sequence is TGTGCCAGCAGCTACGGGACTAGCGGGAGCTACGAGCAGTACTTC. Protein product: CASSYGTSGSYEQYF.

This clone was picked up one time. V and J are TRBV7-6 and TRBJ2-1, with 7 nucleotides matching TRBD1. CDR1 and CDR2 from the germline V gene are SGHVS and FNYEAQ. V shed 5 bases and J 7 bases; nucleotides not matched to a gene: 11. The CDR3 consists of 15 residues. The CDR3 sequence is CASSHAGYRGNEQFF. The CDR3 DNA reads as TGTGCCAGCAGCCATGCAGGGTACAGGGGAAATGAGCAGTTCTTC.

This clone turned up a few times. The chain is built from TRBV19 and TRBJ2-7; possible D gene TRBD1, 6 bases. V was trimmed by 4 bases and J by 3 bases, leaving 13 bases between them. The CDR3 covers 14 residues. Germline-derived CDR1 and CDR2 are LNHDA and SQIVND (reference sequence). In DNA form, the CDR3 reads TGTGCCAGTAGTACCAGGGACAACCACTACGAGCAGTACTTC. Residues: CASSTRDNHYEQYF.

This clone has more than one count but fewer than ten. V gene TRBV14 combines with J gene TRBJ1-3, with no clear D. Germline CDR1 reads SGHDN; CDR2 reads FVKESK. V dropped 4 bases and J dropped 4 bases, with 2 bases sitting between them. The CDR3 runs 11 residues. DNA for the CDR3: TGTGCCAGCAGCCCGGGAAACACCATATATTTT. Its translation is CASSPGNTIYF. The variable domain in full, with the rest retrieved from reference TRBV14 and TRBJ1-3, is EAGVTQFPSHSVIEKGQTVTLRCDPISGHDNLYWYRRVMGKEIKFLLHFVKESKQDESGMPNNRFLAERTGGTYSTLKVQPAELEDSGVYFCASSPGNTIYFGEGSWLTVV.

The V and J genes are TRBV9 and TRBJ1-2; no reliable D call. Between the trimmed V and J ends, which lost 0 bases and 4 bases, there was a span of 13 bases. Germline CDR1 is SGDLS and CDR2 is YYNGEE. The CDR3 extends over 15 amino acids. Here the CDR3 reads CASSVGGGSVYGYTF. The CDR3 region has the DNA TGTGCCAGCAGCGTAGGTGGAGGGAGTGTCTATGGCTACACCTTC.

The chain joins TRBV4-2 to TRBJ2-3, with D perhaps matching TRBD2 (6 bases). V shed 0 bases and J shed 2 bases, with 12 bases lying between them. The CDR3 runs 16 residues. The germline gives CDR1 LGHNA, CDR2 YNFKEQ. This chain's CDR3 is CASSQDAAGPTDTQYF. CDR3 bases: TGTGCCAGCAGCCAAGACGCAGCGGGCCCCACAGATACGCAGTATTTT.

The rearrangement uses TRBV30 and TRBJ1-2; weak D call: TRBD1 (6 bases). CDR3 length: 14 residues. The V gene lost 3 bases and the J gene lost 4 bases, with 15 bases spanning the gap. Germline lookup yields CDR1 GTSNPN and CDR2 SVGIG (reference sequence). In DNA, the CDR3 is TGTGCCTGGAGAGGGGGAGAGTTCGGCTATGGCTACACCTTC. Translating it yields CAWRGGEFGYGYTF. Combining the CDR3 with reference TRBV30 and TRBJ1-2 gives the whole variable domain SQTIHQWPATLVQPVGSPLSLECTVEGTSNPNLYWYRQAAGRGLQLLFYSVGIGQISSEVPQNLSASRPQDRQFILSSKKLLLSDSGFYLCAWRGGEFGYGYTFGSGTRLTVV.

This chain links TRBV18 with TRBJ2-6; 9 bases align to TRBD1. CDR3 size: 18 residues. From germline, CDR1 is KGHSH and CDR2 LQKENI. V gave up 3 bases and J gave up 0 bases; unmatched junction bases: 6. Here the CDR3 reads CASSPRDRASSGANVLTF. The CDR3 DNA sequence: TGTGCCAGCTCACCCCGGGACAGGGCCTCCTCTGGGGCCAACGTCCTGACTTTC.

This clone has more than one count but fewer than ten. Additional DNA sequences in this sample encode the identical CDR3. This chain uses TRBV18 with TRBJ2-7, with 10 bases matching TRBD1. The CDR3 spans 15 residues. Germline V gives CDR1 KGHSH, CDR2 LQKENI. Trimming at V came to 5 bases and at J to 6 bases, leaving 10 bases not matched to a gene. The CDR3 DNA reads TGTGCCAGCTCAAGAGCCGGGACAGGGGTTACCGAGCAGTACTTC. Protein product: CASSRAGTGVTEQYF.

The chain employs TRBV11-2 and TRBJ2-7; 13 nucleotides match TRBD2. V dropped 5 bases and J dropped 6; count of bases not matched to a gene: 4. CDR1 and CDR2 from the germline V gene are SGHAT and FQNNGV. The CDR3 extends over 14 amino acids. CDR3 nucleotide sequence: TGTGCCAGCAGCCAGGGACTAGCGGGGATCGAGCAGTACTTC. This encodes CASSQGLAGIEQYF.

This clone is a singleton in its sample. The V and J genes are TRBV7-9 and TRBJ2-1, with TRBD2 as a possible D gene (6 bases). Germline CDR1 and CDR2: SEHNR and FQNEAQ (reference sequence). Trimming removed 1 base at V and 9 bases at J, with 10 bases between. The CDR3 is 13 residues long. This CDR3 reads CASSLGGVPEQFF. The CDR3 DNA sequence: TGTGCCAGCAGCTTAGGGGGGGTACCTGAGCAGTTCTTC.

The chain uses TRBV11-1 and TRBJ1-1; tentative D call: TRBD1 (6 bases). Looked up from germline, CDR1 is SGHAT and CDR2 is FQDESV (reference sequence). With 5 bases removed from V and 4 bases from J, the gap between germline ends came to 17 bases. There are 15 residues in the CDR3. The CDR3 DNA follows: TGTGCCAGCAGCCCTACCGACCAGGGGCCCACTGAAGCTTTCTTT. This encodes CASSPTDQGPTEAFF.

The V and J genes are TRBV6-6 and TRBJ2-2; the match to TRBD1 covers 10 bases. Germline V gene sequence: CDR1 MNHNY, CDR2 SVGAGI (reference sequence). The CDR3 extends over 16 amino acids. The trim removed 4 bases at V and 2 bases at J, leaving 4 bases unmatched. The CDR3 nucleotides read TGTGCCAGCAGTTTCGGGACAGGGGAAAACACCGGGGAGCTGTTTTTT. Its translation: CASSFGTGENTGELFF.

The CDR3, as DNA: TGCGCCAGCAGTTCAGGCCTGACTAGCGGGAGCTATGAGCAGTTCTTC. This gives the protein CASSSGLTSGSYEQFF. This chain joins TRBV5-1 and TRBJ2-1; 12 bases map to TRBD2. Germline CDR1 reads SGHRS; CDR2 reads YFSETQ. The CDR3 extends over 16 amino acids. V lost 5 bases to trimming and J lost 8 bases; unmatched junction nucleotides: 11.

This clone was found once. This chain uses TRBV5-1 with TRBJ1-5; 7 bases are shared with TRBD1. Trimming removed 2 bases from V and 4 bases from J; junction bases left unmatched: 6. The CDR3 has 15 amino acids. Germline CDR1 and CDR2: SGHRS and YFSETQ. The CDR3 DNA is TGCGCCAGCAGCTTTTCCGGGACAGCAAATCAGCCCCAGCATTTT. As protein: CASSFSGTANQPQHF. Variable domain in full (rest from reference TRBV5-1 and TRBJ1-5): KAGVTQTPRYLIKTRGQQVTLSCSPISGHRSVSWYQQTPGQGLQFLFEYFSETQRNKGNFPGRFSGRQFSNSRSEMNVSTLELGDSALYLCASSFSGTANQPQHFGDGTRLSIL.

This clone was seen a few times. The CDR3 nucleotides read TGCGCCAGCAGCTTGGTTGGTCAGTCCTACGAGCAGTACTTC. It yields the protein CASSLVGQSYEQYF. V is TRBV5-1 and J is TRBJ2-7; D is uncertain. Germline lookup yields CDR1 SGHRS and CDR2 YFSETQ. CDR3 length: 14 residues. Trimming removed 0 bases at V and 1 base at J, with 8 bases between.

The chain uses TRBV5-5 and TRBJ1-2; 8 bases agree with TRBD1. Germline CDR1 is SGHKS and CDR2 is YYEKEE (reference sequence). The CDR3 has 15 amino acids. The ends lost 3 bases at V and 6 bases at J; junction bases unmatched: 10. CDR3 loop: CASSSQQGDPDGYTF. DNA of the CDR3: TGTGCCAGCAGCTCACAACAGGGGGACCCAGATGGCTACACCTTC.

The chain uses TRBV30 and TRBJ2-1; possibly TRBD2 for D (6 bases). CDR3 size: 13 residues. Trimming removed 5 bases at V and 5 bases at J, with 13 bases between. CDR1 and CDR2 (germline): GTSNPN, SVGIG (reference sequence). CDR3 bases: TGTGCCTGGGTTTCTAGCGCCCACAATGAGCAGTTCTTC. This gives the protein CAWVSSAHNEQFF.

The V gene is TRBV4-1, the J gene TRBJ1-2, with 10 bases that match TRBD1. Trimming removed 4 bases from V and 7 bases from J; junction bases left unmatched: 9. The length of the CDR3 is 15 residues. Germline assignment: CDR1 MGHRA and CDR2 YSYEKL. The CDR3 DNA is TGCGCCAGCAGCCGAGGGACAGGGGCCCGGGGTGGCTACACCTTC. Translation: CASSRGTGARGGYTF.

CDR3 DNA sequence: TGTGCCGGGGGACAGGCCTACGAGCAGTACTTC. Amino acids: CAGGQAYEQYF. This sequence joins TRBV11-2 and TRBJ2-7, with 8 bases matching TRBD1. Germline loops: CDR1 SGHAT, CDR2 FQNNGV. V trimming: 11 bases; J trimming: 2 bases; junction bases outside the gene matches: 2. This CDR3 is 11 amino acids long.

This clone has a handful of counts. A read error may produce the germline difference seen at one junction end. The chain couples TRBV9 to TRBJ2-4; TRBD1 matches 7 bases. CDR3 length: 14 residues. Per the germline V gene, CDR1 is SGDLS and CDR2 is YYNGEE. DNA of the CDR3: TGTGCCAGCAGCGTAGGAGGGGGCAAAAACAGTCAGTACTTC. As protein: CASSVGGGKNSQYF.

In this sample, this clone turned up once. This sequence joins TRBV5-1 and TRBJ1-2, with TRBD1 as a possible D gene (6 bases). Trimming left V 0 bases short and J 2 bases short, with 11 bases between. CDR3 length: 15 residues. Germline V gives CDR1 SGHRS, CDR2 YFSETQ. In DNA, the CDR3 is TGCGCCAGCAGCTTGGCCGACAGGTCAAACTATGGCTACACCTTC. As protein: CASSLADRSNYGYTF. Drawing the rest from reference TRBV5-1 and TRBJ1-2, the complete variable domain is KAGVTQTPRYLIKTRGQQVTLSCSPISGHRSVSWYQQTPGQGLQFLFEYFSETQRNKGNFPGRFSGRQFSNSRSEMNVSTLELGDSALYLCASSLADRSNYGYTFGSGTRLTVV.

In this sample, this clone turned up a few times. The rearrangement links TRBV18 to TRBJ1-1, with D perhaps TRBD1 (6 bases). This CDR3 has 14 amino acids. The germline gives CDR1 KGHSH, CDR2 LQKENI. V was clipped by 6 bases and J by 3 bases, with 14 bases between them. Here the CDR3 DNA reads TGTGCCAGCTCGAAAGACAGGTATGACACTGAAGCTTTCTTT. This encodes CASSKDRYDTEAFF.

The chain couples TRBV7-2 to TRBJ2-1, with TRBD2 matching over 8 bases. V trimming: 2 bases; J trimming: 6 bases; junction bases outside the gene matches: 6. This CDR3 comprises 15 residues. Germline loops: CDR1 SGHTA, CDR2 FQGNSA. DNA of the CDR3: TGTGCCAGCAGCTTAAGCGGGGGCTGGGGCAATGAGCAGTTCTTC. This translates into CASSLSGGWGNEQFF. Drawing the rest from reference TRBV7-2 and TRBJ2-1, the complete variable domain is GAGVSQSPSNKVTEKGKDVELRCDPISGHTALYWYRQSLGQGLEFLIYFQGNSAPDKSGLPSDRFSAERTGGSVSTLTIQRTQQEDSAVYLCASSLSGGWGNEQFFGPGTRLTVL.

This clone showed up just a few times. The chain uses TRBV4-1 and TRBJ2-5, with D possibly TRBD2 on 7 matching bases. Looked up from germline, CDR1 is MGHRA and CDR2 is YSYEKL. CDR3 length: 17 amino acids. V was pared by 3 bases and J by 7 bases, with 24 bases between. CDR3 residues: CASSQVPSGASGRTQYF. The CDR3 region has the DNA TGCGCCAGCAGCCAGGTACCCTCAGGGGCTAGCGGAAGGACCCAGTACTTC.